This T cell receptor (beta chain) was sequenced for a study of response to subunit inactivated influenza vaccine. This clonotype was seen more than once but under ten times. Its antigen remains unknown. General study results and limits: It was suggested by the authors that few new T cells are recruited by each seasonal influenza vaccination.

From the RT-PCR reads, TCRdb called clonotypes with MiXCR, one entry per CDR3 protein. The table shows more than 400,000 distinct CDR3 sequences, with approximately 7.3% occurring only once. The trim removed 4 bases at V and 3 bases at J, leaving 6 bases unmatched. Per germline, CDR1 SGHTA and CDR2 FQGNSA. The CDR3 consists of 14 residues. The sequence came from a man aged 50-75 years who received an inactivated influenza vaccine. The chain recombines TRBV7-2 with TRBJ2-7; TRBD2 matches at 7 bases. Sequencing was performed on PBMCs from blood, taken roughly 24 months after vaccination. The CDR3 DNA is TGTGCCAGCAGCTGGGCCGGACTAGACTACGAGCAGTACTTC. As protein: CASSWAGLDYEQYF.